The next 25 T cell receptor beta chains were all read from a single sample in a study of radiotherapy plus CTLA-4 blockade in lung cancer. Sequenced by immunoSEQ multiplex PCR; TCRdb stores in-frame clones only, minus some. The repertoire consists of 70,000 to 90,000 clones, with around 81% occurring once and the leading ten covering about 20%. The material was peripheral blood, obtained from a patient treated with radiotherapy plus ipilimumab. The source of these receptors is a human donor with non-small cell lung cancer whose response to radiotherapy plus ipilimumab could not be evaluated. Some clones in this sample may be carry-over from other donors' samples.

This rearrangement joins TRBV9 to TRBJ2-1, with 11 bases identical to TRBD2. With V trimmed by 3 bases and J by 5 bases, 4 bases remained unmatched. This CDR3 has 15 residues. Per the germline V gene, CDR1 is SGDLS and CDR2 is YYNGEE. CDR3 loop: CASSASGGFHNEQFF. For the CDR3, the DNA is TGTGCCAGCAGCGCTAGCGGGGGGTTTCACAATGAGCAGTTCTTC.

The chain employs TRBV7-6 and TRBJ2-2; D not certain. This CDR3 is 14 amino acids long. Germline V gives CDR1 SGHVS, CDR2 FNYEAQ. With 5 bases removed from V and 3 bases from J, the gap between germline ends came to 10 bases. CDR3 residues: CASSLLSYTGELFF. The CDR3 region has the DNA TGTGCCAGCAGCCTACTTAGCTACACCGGGGAGCTGTTTTTT.

The chain recombines TRBV28 with TRBJ1-5; 9 bases are shared with TRBD1. CDR1 and CDR2 from the germline V gene are MDHEN and SYDVKM. Trimming at V came to 8 bases and at J to 4 bases, leaving 9 bases not matched to a gene. This CDR3 contains 15 residues. CDR3 DNA sequence: TGTGCCAGCGAAAGTGTTGGACAGGGGAATCAGCCCCAGCATTTT. Its translation: CASESVGQGNQPQHF.

The CDR3 DNA is TGTGCCAGCAGCGCCCGGGACAGGGCGTTCTCTGGGGCCAACGTCCTGACTTTC. Encoded protein: CASSARDRAFSGANVLTF. V gene TRBV4-2 combines with J gene TRBJ2-6; 9 bases match TRBD1. This CDR3 is 18 amino acids long. Losses at the gene ends were 5 bases for V and 0 bases for J; bases not matched to a gene: 8. The germline V gene has CDR1 LGHNA and CDR2 YNFKEQ.

The J gene is TRBJ2-3, the V gene TRBV11-3, with D possibly being TRBD2 (5 bases). Germline V gene sequence: CDR1 SGHNT, CDR2 YENEEA. This CDR3 is 14 amino acids long. Trimming shortened V by 4 bases and J by 2 bases, and 10 bases separated the two germline ends. CDR3: CASSSDSFTDTQYF. The CDR3 coding sequence is TGTGCCAGCAGCTCGGACTCGTTCACAGATACGCAGTATTTT.

V and J are TRBV9 and TRBJ2-3, with 11 bases aligning to TRBD2. V trimming: 3 bases; J trimming: 2 bases; junction bases outside the gene matches: 5. This CDR3 has 16 residues. In germline, CDR1 is SGDLS, CDR2 YYNGEE. CDR3 sequence reads: CASSGLAGGTTDTQYF. CDR3 sequence (DNA): TGTGCCAGCAGCGGCCTAGCGGGGGGAACCACAGATACGCAGTATTTT.

The chain combines TRBV6-5 with TRBJ1-2; possible D gene TRBD1, 6 bases. CDR3 length: 13 amino acids. Germline-derived CDR1 and CDR2 are MNHEY and SVGAGI. Trimming left V 5 bases short and J 12 bases short, with 19 bases between. CDR3 in amino acids: CASSETRAGDNTF. The CDR3 coding sequence is TGTGCCAGCAGTGAAACCCGTGCAGGGGACAACACCTTC.

This clone was observed a handful of times. The rearrangement joins TRBV4-3 to TRBJ1-5; no firm D call. The CDR3 covers 15 residues. Germline V gene data show CDR1 as LGHNA and CDR2 as YSLEER. The ends were cut back, 2 bases at V and 0 bases at J, with 8 bases in the middle. This chain's CDR3 is CASSQIEHSNQPQHF. CDR3 nucleotides: TGCGCCAGCAGCCAAATTGAGCATAGCAATCAGCCCCAGCATTTT.

This clone was recorded a few times. V gene TRBV6-1 combines with J gene TRBJ1-2, with D perhaps TRBD1 (6 bases). The CDR3 has 15 amino acids. Germline values: CDR1 MNHNS, CDR2 SASEGT. The germline V and J ends were trimmed by 7 bases and 0 bases, with 15 bases remaining between them. Here the CDR3 reads CASTLVQGSNYGYTF. In nucleotides, the CDR3 is TGTGCCAGCACCCTCGTACAGGGTTCTAACTATGGCTACACCTTC.

The J gene is TRBJ1-2, the V gene TRBV7-9, with 9 bases aligning to TRBD1. Per the germline V gene, CDR1 is SEHNR and CDR2 is FQNEAQ (reference sequence). The CDR3 contains 12 residues. Unmatched junction bases numbered 5, after V lost 8 bases and J lost 7 bases. The DNA of the CDR3 is TGTGCCAGCGCGGACAGGGGCCGTGGCTACACCTTC. It encodes CASADRGRGYTF.

The V call is TRBV6-5, the J call TRBJ2-6; D gene unclear. V shed 10 bases and J shed 0 bases, with 10 bases lying between them. CDR3 length equals 14 residues. CDR1 MNHEY and CDR2 SVGAGI come from the germline V gene. CDR3: CATLRFSGANVLTF. The CDR3 DNA sequence: TGTGCCACCCTACGGTTCTCTGGGGCCAACGTCCTGACTTTC.

The CDR3 here is CASSFRGISYGYTF. In DNA form, the CDR3 reads TGTGCCAGCAGCTTTAGGGGCATATCTTATGGCTACACCTTC. This sequence joins TRBV12-1 and TRBJ1-2; the D call of TRBD1 is as the table states it, not checked on the DNA. TRBV12-1 counts as a pseudogene. The CDR3 consists of 14 residues.

This chain links TRBV29-1 with TRBJ2-7; 10 bases map to TRBD1. J was trimmed by 3 bases and V by 8 bases; bases with no gene match: 1. The CDR3 runs to 11 residues. Per germline, CDR1 SQVTM and CDR2 ANQGSEA. In DNA form, the CDR3 reads TGCAGCCGGACAGGGGGCTACGAGCAGTACTTC. Translation gives CSRTGGYEQYF.

The gene calls are TRBV28 and TRBJ1-5; D remains ambiguous. CDR3 length: 14 amino acids. CDR1 is MDHEN and CDR2 is SYDVKM in the germline V gene. Deletions cut 3 bases from V and 4 bases from J, with 10 bases between. CDR3 residues: CASSFPLSNQPQHF. The CDR3 bases are TGTGCCAGCAGTTTTCCTCTCAGTAATCAGCCCCAGCATTTT.

This chain connects TRBV11-1 to TRBJ2-5, with TRBD2 identical over 9 bases. V lost 1 base, J lost 3 bases, and 0 bases stayed unmatched. From germline, CDR1 is SGHAT and CDR2 FQDESV (reference sequence). The length of the CDR3 is 14 residues. The CDR3 sequence: CASSLGLAEETQYF. CDR3 DNA: TGTGCCAGCAGCTTAGGACTAGCGGAAGAGACCCAGTACTTC. Full variable domain (missing parts from reference TRBV11-1 and TRBJ2-5): EAEVAQSPRYKITEKSQAVAFWCDPISGHATLYWYRQILGQGPELLVQFQDESVVDDSQLPKDRFSAERLKGVDSTLKIQPAELGDSAMYLCASSLGLAEETQYFGPGTRLLVL.

This clone has a handful of counts. The rearrangement links TRBV7-9 to TRBJ1-3; 7 bases line up with TRBD1. J lost 2 bases, V lost 4 bases, and 2 bases had no gene match. The CDR3 is 14 amino acids. Germline values: CDR1 SEHNR, CDR2 FQNEAQ (reference sequence). CDR3 DNA: TGTGCCAGCAGCTCGCAGGGGGCTGGAAACACCATATATTTT. Translation: CASSSQGAGNTIYF.

The V and J genes are TRBV5-1 and TRBJ1-1; the D gene is possibly TRBD1 (5 bases). The CDR3 totals 14 residues. From germline, CDR1 is SGHRS and CDR2 YFSETQ. V lost 4 bases to trimming and J lost 3 bases, with 13 bases between them. The CDR3: CASSMALGDTEAFF. The DNA for the CDR3 is TGCGCCAGCAGCATGGCCTTAGGGGACACTGAAGCTTTCTTT.

This clone showed up just a few times. V usage is TRBV11-2 and J usage is TRBJ2-1, with D maybe TRBD2 (5 bases). V was pared by 3 bases and J by 4 bases, with 13 bases between. There are 15 residues in the CDR3. Per germline, CDR1 SGHAT and CDR2 FQNNGV. The CDR3 DNA reads TGTGCCAGCAGCTTTGGGAGCGGAGTATACAATGAGCAGTTCTTC. Translation gives CASSFGSGVYNEQFF. The variable domain in full, with the rest retrieved from reference TRBV11-2 and TRBJ2-1, is EAGVAQSPRYKIIEKRQSVAFWCNPISGHATLYWYQQILGQGPKLLIQFQNNGVVDDSQLPKDRFSAERLKGVDSTLKIQPAKLEDSAVYLCASSFGSGVYNEQFFGPGTRLTVL.

The chain carries TRBV2 and TRBJ2-7; 8 nucleotides match TRBD1. This CDR3 has 21 residues. Losses at the gene ends were 0 bases for V and 5 bases for J; bases not matched to a gene: 24. Looked up from germline, CDR1 is SNHLY and CDR2 is FYNNEI. CDR3 amino acids: CASSEALTVRGLWEVQDEQYF. CDR3 bases: TGTGCCAGCAGTGAAGCGCTGACGGTCAGGGGGCTATGGGAAGTCCAGGACGAGCAGTACTTC.

This chain connects TRBV19 to TRBJ2-3; 11 bases line up with TRBD1. J gave up 4 bases and V 4 bases, and 7 bases lay outside the gene matches. Per the germline V gene, CDR1 is LNHDA and CDR2 is SQIVND (reference sequence). This CDR3 spans 16 amino acids. CDR3 nucleotides: TGTGCCAGTAGTACGAGGGACAGGGGGTCCGCAGATACGCAGTATTTT. It translates to CASSTRDRGSADTQYF.

The chain employs TRBV5-1 and TRBJ1-1; D is uncertain. There are 17 residues in the CDR3. V dropped 2 bases and J dropped 1 base, with 18 bases sitting between them. CDR1 SGHRS and CDR2 YFSETQ come from the germline V gene. CDR3 bases: TGCGCCAGCAGCTTCGGGCGGGGTTTTGCAGCGAACACTGAAGCTTTCTTT. Translated: CASSFGRGFAANTEAFF.

This CDR3 reads CAISTSGTGFWEQYF. DNA of the CDR3: TGTGCCATCAGTACATCCGGGACAGGGTTTTGGGAGCAGTACTTC. The rearrangement links TRBV10-3 to TRBJ2-7; TRBD1 matches at 9 bases. Germline CDR1 ENHRY, CDR2 SYGVKD. The CDR3 runs 15 residues. The V and J ends lost 5 bases and 7 bases, in that order; junction bases with no gene match: 12.

V and J are TRBV6-5 and TRBJ1-1, with D possibly being TRBD1 (5 bases). The length of the CDR3 is 14 residues. Germline V gene sequence: CDR1 MNHEY, CDR2 SVGAGI. V lost 8 bases and J 5 bases, leaving 18 bases between the germline ends. CDR3: CASLGGRQNTEAFF. CDR3 bases: TGTGCCAGCCTGGGGGGAAGGCAGAATACTGAAGCTTTCTTT.

V usage is TRBV10-3 and J usage is TRBJ2-5; D is uncertain. The germline CDR1 and CDR2 sequences are ENHRY and SYGVKD. The CDR3 totals 15 residues. V was clipped by 0 bases and J by 4 bases, with 12 bases between them. In DNA form, the CDR3 reads TGTGCCATCAGTGAGTCGAATAGGCGAGGAGAGACCCAGTACTTC. Amino acids: CAISESNRRGETQYF.

This clone was counted between two and nine times. V usage is TRBV10-3 and J usage is TRBJ1-1; D ambiguous. The CDR3 runs to 13 residues. V lost 2 bases, J lost 4 bases, and 8 bases lay in between. Germline V gives CDR1 ENHRY, CDR2 SYGVKD. CDR3: CAISEKRFTEAFF. In nucleotides, the CDR3 is TGTGCCATCAGTGAGAAGAGATTCACTGAAGCTTTCTTT.